The sequence of this TCR beta chain was determined in a study of blood T cell repertoires in COVID-19 (dated by TCRdb to about 2020). Regarding the research as a whole: The collaborator samples originated in the United States, Italy and Spain and spanned the acute and convalescent phases of COVID-19. Where available, HLA class I and class II types were taken from metadata supplied by the sample provider and were not determined by assay-based typing. The repertoires were released in a freely available public database meant as a resource for research on the immune response to SARS-CoV-2. A de-identified subject ID, COVID-19 status, age in years and sex were almost always included in the sample metadata. The prospective study material was composed of cDNA or gDNA derived from T cells, B-cell-depleted T cells, or PBMCs. Deeply sampled blood TCRbeta repertoires from subjects exposed to, actively infected with, or recovered from COVID-19 were included in the dataset. The samples were drawn from two sources: the first 160 participants of the ongoing ImmuneRACE study, and some 1,300 subjects contributed by 6 global collaborators. What the authors observed across the whole study: How much clinical and demographic metadata was included differed by source and by participant, and the metadata was provided uncurated.

Participants in the prospective study were enrolled through a virtual design, were aged roughly 18 to 100 years, and lived in under 25 United States geographic areas. Cohort assignment in the prospective study relied on participant-reported clinical history from a screening survey and a study questionnaire. In the prospective study, whole blood, serum and a nasopharyngeal or oropharyngeal swab were collected from each participant by mobile phlebotomists. Over a roughly two-month period, participants in the prospective study had the option of providing additional blood draws and questionnaires. Before DNA extraction, blood samples from the prospective study were shipped at room temperature or frozen. A remark on this clone: There is no known antigen for this receptor. One base away there is no much larger clone; base qualities are not given.

TCRbeta CDR3 regions were amplified from genomic DNA by means of the immunoSEQ Assay, a bias-controlled multiplex PCR. The authors' pipeline ran thus. The number of nucleated cells in each sample was estimated by amplification of reference gene primers within the assay. Sequence reads were collapsed and filtered to measure the absolute abundance of every unique TCRbeta CDR3 rearrangement. For each sample, productive Simpson clonality was calculated by taking the square root of Simpson's diversity index across productive rearrangements. The clones in this table, taken by TCRdb from immuneACCESS, are in-frame only. Not every clone is retained; where verified, under half of the shortfall comes from an unresolved V gene, and the cause of the rest is unknown. D and trimming come from the DNA, and the V and J calls and clone size come from that table. The sample table lists about 220,000 clones, about 86% of them with a count of one. 1.3% of the sample comes from the top ten.

V sheds 1 base and J sheds 9 bases, leaving 13 bases between their ends. CDR1 and CDR2 are drawn from the germline V gene: LGHNA, YNFKEQ. The CDR3 sequence holds 14 residues, the cysteine and phenylalanine included. Only the CDR3 DNA stays, 42 bases, in frame from base 1. This TCR came from a woman aged 40 to 50 with acute COVID-19. The sequence joins TRBV4-2 to TRBJ2-1; a tentative D call is TRBD1 (5 bases match). The sequenced material came from PBMCs or T cells enriched from blood (not recorded which). Here the CDR3 is given as CASSQGQYSGEQFF. The nucleotide sequence is given as TGTGCCAGCAGCCAAGGACAGTATTCCGGTGAGCAGTTCTTC.